The sequence of this TCR beta chain was determined in a study of T cell clonality in common variable immunodeficiency. Germline CDR1 and CDR2: SEHNR and FQNEAQ (reference sequence). The V end lost 2 bases, the J end lost 1 base, and 9 bases lay between the germline ends. The CDR3 length is 14 residues. This clone has a count of ten or more. Its antigen remains unknown. The read stops 3 residues short of the end of the CDR3; the missing end is completed from the germline J gene. General study findings and limits: Compared with controls, CVID subjects had fewer shared TCRbeta clones. Compared with healthy controls, CVID subjects showed increased TCRbeta clonality, mostly in about a third.

Sequenced by immunoSEQ multiplex PCR; TCRdb stores in-frame clones only, minus some. The sample yields tens of thousands of clones, without any singletons. Sequenced input: peripheral blood mononuclear cells. The chain carries TRBV7-9 and TRBJ2-7, with D tentatively TRBD1 (5 bases). The receptor was isolated from a person aged 18 to 70 in good health. Incomplete CDR3 DNA: TGTGCCAGCAGCTTACAAGGGGTTTCCTACGAG. Translated: CASSLQGVSYE. The full CDR3 protein reads CASSLQGVSYEQYF.